The sequence of this TCR beta chain was determined in a study of radiotherapy plus CTLA-4 blockade in lung cancer. For the study at large: Overall, approximately 18% of patients showed an objective response, while 25% to 40% attained disease control.

Sequencing used immunoSEQ multiplex PCR; TCRdb keeps in-frame clones, though not all of them. The table lists roughly 110,000 clones, under 90% of them singletons. On this clone: Its antigen is still unknown.

Whole-study findings and limits: Strongest reported response predictors: early blood clone changes and post-radiation interferon-beta. Radiotherapy was combined with ipilimumab, and tumor-derived TCR clones then expanded in blood.

The sequence was obtained from a human donor with non-small cell lung cancer that progressed on radiotherapy plus ipilimumab. Some clones in this sample may be carry-over from other donors' samples. The sequenced sample was peripheral blood, obtained from a patient treated with radiotherapy plus ipilimumab.

The CDR3 here is CASSLGGFPYEQYF. CDR3 nucleotide sequence: TGTGCCAGCAGCTTGGGGGGGTTCCCCTACGAGCAGTACTTC. The chain is built from TRBV5-6 and TRBJ2-7; D possibly uses TRBD1 or TRBD2 (5 bases each). V was cut by 0 bases and J by 2 bases, with 9 bases left in between. This CDR3 spans 14 amino acids. Germline CDR1 is SGHDT and CDR2 is YYEEEE. The full variable domain, with the rest looked up from reference TRBV5-6 and TRBJ2-7, is DAGVTQSPTHLIKTRGQQVTLRCSPKSGHDTVSWYQQALGQGPQFIFQYYEEEERQRGNFPDRFSGHQFPNYSSELNVNALLLGDSALYLCASSLGGFPYEQYFGPGTRLTVT.